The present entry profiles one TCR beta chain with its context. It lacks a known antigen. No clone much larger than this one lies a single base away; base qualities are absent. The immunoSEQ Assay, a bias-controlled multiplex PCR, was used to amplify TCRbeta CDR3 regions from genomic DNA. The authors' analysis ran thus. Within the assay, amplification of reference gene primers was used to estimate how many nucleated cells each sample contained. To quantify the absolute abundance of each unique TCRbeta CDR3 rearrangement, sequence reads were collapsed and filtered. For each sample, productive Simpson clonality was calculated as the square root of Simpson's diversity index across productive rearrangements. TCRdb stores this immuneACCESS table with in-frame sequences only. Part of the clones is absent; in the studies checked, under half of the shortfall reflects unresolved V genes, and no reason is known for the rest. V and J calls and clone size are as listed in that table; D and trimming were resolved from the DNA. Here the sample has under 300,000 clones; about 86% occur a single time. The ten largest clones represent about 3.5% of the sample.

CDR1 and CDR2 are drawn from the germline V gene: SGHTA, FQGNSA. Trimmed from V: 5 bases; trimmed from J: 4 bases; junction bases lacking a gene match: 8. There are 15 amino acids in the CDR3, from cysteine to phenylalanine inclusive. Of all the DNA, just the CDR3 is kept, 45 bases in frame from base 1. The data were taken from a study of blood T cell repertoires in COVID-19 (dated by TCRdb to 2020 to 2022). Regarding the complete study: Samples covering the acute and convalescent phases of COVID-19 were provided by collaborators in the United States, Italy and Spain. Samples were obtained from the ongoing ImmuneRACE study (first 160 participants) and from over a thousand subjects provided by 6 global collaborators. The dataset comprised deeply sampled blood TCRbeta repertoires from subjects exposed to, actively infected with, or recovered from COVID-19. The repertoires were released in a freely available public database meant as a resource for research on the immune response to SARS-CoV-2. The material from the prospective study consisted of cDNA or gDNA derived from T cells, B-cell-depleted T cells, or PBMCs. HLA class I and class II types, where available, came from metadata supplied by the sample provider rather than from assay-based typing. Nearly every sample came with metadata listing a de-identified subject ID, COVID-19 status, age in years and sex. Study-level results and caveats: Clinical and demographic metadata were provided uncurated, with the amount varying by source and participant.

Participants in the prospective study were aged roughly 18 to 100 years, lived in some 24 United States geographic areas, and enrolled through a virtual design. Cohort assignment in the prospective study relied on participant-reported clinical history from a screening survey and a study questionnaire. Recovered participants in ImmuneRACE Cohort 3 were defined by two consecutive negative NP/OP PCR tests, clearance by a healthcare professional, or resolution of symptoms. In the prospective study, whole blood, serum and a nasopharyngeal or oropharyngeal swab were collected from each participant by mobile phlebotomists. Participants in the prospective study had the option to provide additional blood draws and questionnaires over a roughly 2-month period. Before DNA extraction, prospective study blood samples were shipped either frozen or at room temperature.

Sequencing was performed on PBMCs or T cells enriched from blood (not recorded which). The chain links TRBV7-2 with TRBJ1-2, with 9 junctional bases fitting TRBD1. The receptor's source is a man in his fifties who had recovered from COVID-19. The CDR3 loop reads CASSPMVGQGYGYTF. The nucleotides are TGTGCCAGCAGCCCCATGGTGGGACAGGGCTATGGCTACACCTTC.